This TCR delta chain was sequenced in a study of delta chain sequences of gamma delta T cells listed by TCRdb under 2017. In its sample, this clone comes out as large (0.1 to 1%). The specificity of this receptor is unknown. No base quality values were provided; no much bigger clone lies one nucleotide off. Other nucleotide sequences from this sample produce the same CDR3. The library was produced with PCR. This sample was sequenced with an Illumina MiSeq. TCRdb reprocessed the public data with the CATT caller; entries with the same nucleotide sequence were combined afterwards. The sample has about 3,400 delta-chain clones on record, 60% to 70% of them singletons. The ten top clones hold 50% to 70% of the sample. CDR1 and CDR2 are read off the germline V gene as GEAIGNYY and EKD. The junction shows trimming of 0 bases on V and 3 bases on J, plus 13 bases between the germline ends. The CDR3 runs 15 amino acids, cysteine and phenylalanine included. This entry keeps only the CDR3 DNA: 45 bases, framed from base 1.

The clonotype was recovered from a human donor with breast cancer. The rearrangement combines TRDV2 with TRDJ1, with a tentative D gene TRDD3 over 6 matching bases. The sample was a tumor sample. DNA sequence: TGTGCCTGTGACACCGTTGGGGGTCCTCCCGATAAACTCATCTTT. It codes for CACDTVGGPPDKLIF.